The TCR beta chain under discussion was sequenced for a study of T cells in localized non-small cell lung cancer. Study-level results: Blood T cell density predicted longer survival; adjacent-lung clonality, shorter. Heterogeneity remains possible, as sequencing covered one tumor region only.

Using immunoSEQ multiplex PCR, the repertoire was profiled, and TCRdb retains in-frame clones only, with some absent. The sample holds 55,000 to 75,000 clones; about nine tenths are singletons and the top ten take 21%. Looked up from germline, CDR1 is SGHRS and CDR2 is YFSETQ. Trimming removed 4 bases from V and 6 bases from J, with 16 bases in between. CDR3 length equals 14 residues. In the case of this clone: Its antigen is undetermined.

This sample comprised peripheral blood, obtained before any cancer treatment. The receptor was isolated from a male donor at least 60 years old with stage III squamous cell lung carcinoma. This chain connects TRBV5-1 to TRBJ1-1; D gene ambiguous. DNA for the CDR3: TGCGCCAGCAGCGCCGAGGGAGGCAGCCCTGAAGCTTTCTTT. It yields the protein CASSAEGGSPEAFF.